This TCR beta chain comes out of a study of T cell responses to AZD1222 COVID-19 vaccine. Only in-frame clones appear in the TCRdb table, and some are missing; sequencing was by immunoSEQ multiplex PCR. The sample holds 90,000 to 120,000 clones; more than 75% are singletons and the top ten take roughly a fifth. Trimming at V came to 1 base and at J to 4 bases, leaving 6 bases not matched to a gene. This CDR3 comprises 15 residues. Germline CDR1 is MGHRA and CDR2 is YSYEKL. Sequences were derived from peripheral blood, sampled on day 0 of AZD1222 vaccination. This clonotype was sampled from an adult in good health. V gene TRBV4-1 combines with J gene TRBJ2-7; TRBD1 matches at 8 bases. CDR3 amino acids: CASSQVGGQGYEQYF. The CDR3 nucleotides are TGCGCCAGCAGCCAAGTAGGTGGACAGGGTTACGAGCAGTACTTC.